This T cell receptor (beta chain) was retrieved from a study of blood T cell repertoires in COVID-19. Cohort placement rested on clinical history that participants reported themselves. Trimming stripped 2 bases from V and 6 bases from J, with 15 bases between. Germline lookup yields CDR1 LGHDT and CDR2 YNNKEL (reference sequence). This CDR3 comprises 15 residues. The method was immunoSEQ multiplex PCR; TCRdb's version includes in-frame clones alone and lacks a portion of them. The sample carries 300,000 to 400,000 clones, around 89% recorded once. The rearrangement uses TRBV3-1 (or the pseudogene TRBV3-2) and TRBJ2-3; D gene ambiguous. The specimen was PBMCs or T cells enriched from blood (not recorded which). The receptor's source is a woman in her 30s with acute COVID-19. CDR3 in amino acids: CASSQSLSIGDTQYF. CDR3 DNA sequence: TGTGCCAGCAGCCAATCTCTCTCGATCGGGGATACGCAGTATTTT.